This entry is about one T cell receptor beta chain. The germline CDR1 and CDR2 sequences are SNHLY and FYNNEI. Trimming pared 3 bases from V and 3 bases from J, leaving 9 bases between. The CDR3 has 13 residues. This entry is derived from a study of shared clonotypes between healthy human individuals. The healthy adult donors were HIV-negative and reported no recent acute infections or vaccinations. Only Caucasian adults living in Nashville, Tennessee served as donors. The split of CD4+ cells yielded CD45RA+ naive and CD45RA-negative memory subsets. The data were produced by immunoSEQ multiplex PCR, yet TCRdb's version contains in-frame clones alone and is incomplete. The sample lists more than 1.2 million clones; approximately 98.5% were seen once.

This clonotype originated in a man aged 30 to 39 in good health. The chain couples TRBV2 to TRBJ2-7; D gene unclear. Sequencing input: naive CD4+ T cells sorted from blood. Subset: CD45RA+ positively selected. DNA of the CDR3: TGTGCCAGCAGTGAGTTACAGCACTACGAGCAGTACTTC. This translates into CASSELQHYEQYF. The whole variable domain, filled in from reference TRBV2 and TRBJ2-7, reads EPEVTQTPSHQVTQMGQEVILRCVPISNHLYFYWYRQILGQKVEFLVSFYNNEISEKSEIFDDQFSVERPDGSNFTLKIRSTKLEDSAMYFCASSELQHYEQYFGPGTRLTVT.